What follows are 15 T cell receptor beta chains derived from one specimen sequenced in a study of blood T cell repertoires in COVID-19. The data were produced by immunoSEQ multiplex PCR, yet TCRdb's version contains in-frame clones alone and is incomplete. The sample has 110,000 or so clones; 75% to 85% are singletons. Sequenced: peripheral blood. These receptors originate from an elderly woman with active or convalescent COVID-19.

This chain joins TRBV9 and TRBJ2-5; D remains unclear. The germline CDR1 and CDR2 sequences are SGDLS and YYNGEE. The CDR3 spans 15 residues. V dropped 1 base and J dropped 5 bases, with 15 bases sitting between them. DNA of the CDR3: TGTGCCAGCAGCGTAAACGCCGGTTCCCGGGAGACCCAGTACTTC. This encodes CASSVNAGSRETQYF.

The chain joins TRBV4-1 to TRBJ2-7; 10 nucleotides agree with TRBD2. Germline V lookup: CDR1 MGHRA, CDR2 YSYEKL. This CDR3 spans 17 amino acids. Losses at the gene ends were 5 bases for V and 3 bases for J; bases not matched to a gene: 13. CDR3 bases: TGCGCCAGCAGCTACACCCGAACTAGCGGGAAAAACTACGAGCAGTACTTC. It codes for CASSYTRTSGKNYEQYF.

The rearrangement joins TRBV11-3 to TRBJ2-3; D not resolved. Germline V gene sequence: CDR1 SGHNT, CDR2 YENEEA. Trimming stripped 1 base from V and 2 bases from J, with 10 bases between. The CDR3 length is 15 residues. CDR3 loop: CASSLGLAITDTQYF. CDR3 nucleotide sequence: TGTGCCAGCAGCTTAGGACTCGCAATCACAGATACGCAGTATTTT.

This chain connects TRBV6-6 to TRBJ2-5, with TRBD2 matching 14 bases. The J segment lost 4 bases and the V segment lost 0 bases, leaving 1 base of the junction unmatched. Germline lookup yields CDR1 MNHNY and CDR2 SVGAGI (reference sequence). The length of the CDR3 is 16 residues. The chain's CDR3 is CASSYSGLAGAETQYF. CDR3 coding DNA: TGTGCCAGCAGTTACTCGGGACTAGCGGGAGCAGAGACCCAGTACTTC.

This chain uses TRBV4-1 with TRBJ2-1, with D possibly matching TRBD1 (6 bases). The V and J ends lost 5 bases and 0 bases respectively, with 11 bases between them. Per germline, CDR1 MGHRA and CDR2 YSYEKL. CDR3 length equals 15 residues. The CDR3 DNA is TGCGCCAGCAGCACAGGGACCACCTCCTACAATGAGCAGTTCTTC. It translates to CASSTGTTSYNEQFF.

The chain joins TRBV10-2 to TRBJ2-5, with D tentatively TRBD2 (5 bases). This CDR3 has 18 amino acids. V lost 4 bases to trimming and J lost 5 bases, with 26 bases between them. Germline CDR1 and CDR2: WSHSY and SAAADI. CDR3 amino acids: CASSVTLRVDYPGETQYF. CDR3 DNA sequence: TGCGCCAGCAGTGTGACCCTTCGCGTCGACTACCCGGGGGAGACCCAGTACTTC.

The chain employs TRBV28 and TRBJ1-2; maybe TRBD1 (6 bases). Germline V lookup: CDR1 MDHEN, CDR2 SYDVKM. The CDR3 runs to 12 residues. V was cut by 3 bases and J by 10 bases, with 12 bases left in between. As DNA, the CDR3 is TGTGCCAGCAGTTTCATGGACAGAGCCTACACCTTC. Its protein product is CASSFMDRAYTF.

V gene TRBV3-1 (or the pseudogene TRBV3-2) combines with J gene TRBJ2-4; D gene unclear. Germline-derived CDR1 and CDR2 are LGHDT and YNNKEL (reference sequence). V lost 3 bases and J 6 bases, leaving 3 bases between the germline ends. CDR3 length equals 11 residues. CDR3 bases: TGTGCCAGCAGCCACTCAAACATTCAGTACTTC. The encoded protein is CASSHSNIQYF.

The gene calls are TRBV19 and TRBJ1-5; no clear D gene. V was pared by 3 bases and J by 1 base, with 16 bases between. Germline CDR1 LNHDA, CDR2 SQIVND (reference sequence). CDR3 length equals 17 residues. The CDR3 nucleotides read TGTGCCAGTAGTATTCGCACAGCCTTAGACAGCAATCAGCCCCAGCATTTT. This encodes CASSIRTALDSNQPQHF.

This sequence joins TRBV28 and TRBJ2-7, with D possibly matching TRBD1 (6 bases). V lost 5 bases, J lost 4 bases, and 21 bases lay in between. Germline V CDR1 and CDR2: MDHEN, SYDVKM. CDR3 size: 16 residues. CDR3 sequence (DNA): TGTGCCAGCAGTCTCACCTCCCGGACAGACCATTACGAGCAGTACTTC. Its translation is CASSLTSRTDHYEQYF.

This rearrangement joins TRBV28 to TRBJ1-5; possible D gene TRBD1, 6 bases. In germline, CDR1 is MDHEN, CDR2 SYDVKM. This CDR3 has 16 amino acids. V was trimmed by 1 base and J by 3 bases, leaving 13 bases between them. The CDR3 reads CASSLSGGANNQPQHF. The CDR3 DNA follows: TGTGCCAGCAGTTTATCCGGGGGGGCAAACAATCAGCCCCAGCATTTT.

Only a few counts were recorded for this clone. The chain uses TRBV19 and TRBJ2-3; 8 bases match TRBD2. Germline assignment: CDR1 LNHDA and CDR2 SQIVND (reference sequence). This CDR3 is built from 13 residues. Germline trimming cut 9 bases from V and 3 bases from J; bases unmatched to any gene: 5. The CDR3 sequence: CASGRAGTDTQYF. Written as DNA, the CDR3 is TGTGCCAGCGGGAGGGCCGGGACAGATACGCAGTATTTT. Together with reference TRBV19 and TRBJ2-3, the CDR3 gives the full variable domain: DGGITQSPKYLFRKEGQNVTLSCEQNLNHDAMYWYRQDPGQGLRLIYYSQIVNDFQKGDIAEGYSVSREKKESFPLTVTSAQKNPTAFYLCASGRAGTDTQYFGPGTRLTVL.

This clone turned up a few times. The rearrangement joins TRBV7-3 to TRBJ2-7, with D possibly matching TRBD1 (6 bases). This CDR3 is built from 13 residues. Trimming pared 2 bases from V and 3 bases from J, leaving 8 bases between. Germline V lookup: CDR1 SGHTA, CDR2 FQGTGA. CDR3 DNA sequence: TGTGCCAGCAGCTTAGACAGGTTCTACGAGCAGTACTTC. Residues: CASSLDRFYEQYF.

The CDR3 DNA follows: TGTGCCAGCTCACCACGGGACAGGGGGGACTCCTCCTACAATGAGCAGTTCTTC. Amino acids: CASSPRDRGDSSYNEQFF. This rearrangement joins TRBV18 to TRBJ2-1; the match to TRBD1 covers 11 bases. V lost 1 base, J lost 0 bases, and 5 bases stayed unmatched. The CDR3 is made up of 18 amino acids. From germline, CDR1 is KGHSH and CDR2 LQKENI.

The chain has TRBV7-9 and TRBJ2-3, with 8 bases that match TRBD2. The J segment lost 4 bases and the V segment lost 3 bases, leaving 9 bases of the junction unmatched. CDR1 is SEHNR, CDR2 FQNEAQ, per germline (reference sequence). CDR3 length: 16 residues. CDR3 nucleotide sequence: TGTGCCAGCAGCTTGTCGGGCGGGAGGCCCCCAGATACGCAGTATTTT. Its translation is CASSLSGGRPPDTQYF.